This TCR beta chain was profiled in a study of cytomegalovirus exposure and HLA in healthy donors (dated by TCRdb to 2017 to 2019). At the level of the whole study: According to an earlier analysis of 587 of the donors, roughly 180 million T cells yielded 90 million to 130 million unique TCR beta sequences and about 280 Gb of sequence data. About 320 gigabases of sequencing data and 80 million or so unique TCR sequences were included in an early release covering about 620 HLA-typed donors. Of the 398 genotyped donors, 75% to 85% were placed in the genetic ancestry cluster associated with self-reported Caucasian donors. The study aimed to test whether signatures of past pathogen exposure could be identified by cataloging public T cell receptors. The study used immunosequencing to profile the T cell repertoires of under 700 subjects and linked those repertoires to cytomegalovirus serostatus. Along with the roughly 710-subject first cohort, a separate validation cohort of over a hundred different subjects was used. The study combined high-throughput TCR immunosequencing, statistical association of individual TCRs with disease status, and machine learning to predict cytomegalovirus infection status. In a later analysis, previously published TCR beta repertoires from several hundred donors were re-analyzed and high-resolution HLA genotyping was added so that TCR occurrence patterns could be studied. The later analysis used no new phenotypic data to find candidate immune exposures, relying instead on TCR beta sequences and their occurrence across donors. To decide whether each TCR beta V gene segment behaved as functional or pseudogenic, an earlier analysis of some 580 of the donors relied on high-throughput TCR beta sequencing. Alongside the repertoire data, information on donor age, sex, ethnicity and CMV serostatus was compiled. In a later genetic analysis, genome-wide SNP genotypes for about 65% of the 666 donors were used, and that subset was treated as a discovery cohort. Every repertoire in the discovery cohort had been generated on one and the same sequencing platform. Both class I and class II loci were covered by HLA typing, at four-digit resolution. Typing coverage varied by locus: about 629-640 donors for A, B, C, DRB1 and DQB1; 500 to 550 for DQA1; approximately 570 for DPA1; roughly 470 for DPB1. Four to six DR-DQ haplotypes were handled as single units for association and clustering, since linkage in the cohort was strong. On average, over 200,000 unique TCR beta nucleotide sequences were sequenced per donor among some 420 genotyped donors of the cohort, with roughly 18% of those sequences being non-productive. What the work shows at the level of the full study, not this receptor alone: Broadly in line with IMGT annotations, most TCR beta V segments showed up in productive rearrangements about 87% or about 30% of the time in an earlier analysis of several hundred of the donors. The study listed approximately 150 TCR beta chains as associated with cytomegalovirus. A later analysis reported that several top co-occurrence clusters appeared linked to parvovirus B19, influenza, CMV and Epstein-Barr virus. In both the original and validation cohorts, the classifier was reported to diagnose cytomegalovirus status with high specificity and sensitivity. Three of the identified cytomegalovirus-associated TCR beta chains were confirmed in vitro to be specific for cytomegalovirus antigens. Because counts were too low, 15 to 20 rarely observed V segments, including chromosome 9 orphons, were excluded from the earlier analysis of about 500 of the donors. Only TCR beta chains were sequenced in this cohort, and the absence of alpha or paired-chain data limited detectable features. Roughly uniform sequencing depth across donors was assumed in presence/absence analyses, although this assumption may not hold. In a later analysis, HLA-associated TCR beta chains were found to be more clonally expanded and to have lower generation probabilities than equally common non-associated chains. The 87-base-pair reads could not distinguish some IMGT-functional V segments, including TRBV6-2 and TRBV6-3, so those segments were excluded. While some public TCRs were present in many individuals, most TCR sequences turned up only very rarely across donors. A further reported finding was that TCR beta sequences accurately predicted the HLA-A and HLA-B alleles for most subjects in the first cohort. In a later analysis, the rate of TCR association differed among HLA loci, with DRB1 alleles having the most associated TCRs and HLA-C alleles having the fewest. A cluster of highly shared sequence variants was judged likely to represent a technical artifact of the sequencing pipeline. The authors suggested that the approach could potentially be generalized to other disease states and immunological phenotypes. An association between a missense DCLRE1C variant and V-gene and J-gene trimming of TCR beta chains was found in a later genetic analysis and replicated in an independent cohort. Linkage disequilibrium might explain the correlated functional status among segregating V segments, but an unknown experimental factor could not be ruled out. According to a later genetic analysis, donors in an Asian-associated ancestry cluster had fewer N-insertions in productive TCRs than the roughly 700-donor mean. When HLA alleles, especially DR and DQ, strongly co-occurred, TCR associations were difficult to assign to individual alleles. Specific HLA alleles were associated with over 15,000 TCR beta sequences at a false discovery rate of 0.05 in a later analysis. Most CMV-associated TCR beta chains appeared to be HLA-restricted in a later analysis, and the HLA associations seemed to be driven largely by CMV exposure. CMV serostatus was the only immune exposure information available for the cohort. HLA typing was unavailable for some donors at each locus, so association tests used only the typed subset.

According to the germline V gene, CDR1 reads LGHNA and CDR2 reads YNFKEQ. V is pared back by 3 bases and J by 1 base, with 16 bases lying between the germline termini. The CDR3 runs 16 residues from the cysteine to the phenylalanine. Only the CDR3 DNA stays, 48 bases, in frame from base 1. This clone is considered medium-sized (0.01 to 0.1%). No cognate antigen has been identified for it. Base qualities were left out, and no much larger clone turns up one base away. This CDR3 is also generated by other DNA sequences in the sample. In total, more than 500 healthy bone marrow donors made up the cohort. At the time of sampling, all cohort members were nominally healthy, though unrecorded immune exposures were likely present. The donor was CMV seronegative and was included in the group of a few hundred seronegative cohort members. A peripheral blood sample was provided by each donor, and peripheral blood mononuclear cells were used for TCR beta sequencing. The Qiagen DNeasy Blood Extraction Kit was used to extract genomic DNA from the blood cell samples.

Libraries were constructed by the immunoSEQ multiplex PCR assay. For the multiplex PCR, a mixture combining 60 forward primers for TCR Vbeta segments and 13 reverse primers for TCR Jbeta segments was used. The CDR3 region of rearranged TCR beta genes was amplified from genomic DNA with a multiplex PCR assay. The amplified TCR beta libraries were sequenced on the Illumina HiSeq System as 87-base-pair reads. As for the original processing: Across the roughly 600 repertoires, a later analysis counted 80 million or so unique TCR beta chains, roughly 11 million of which were shared by at least two donors. Raw reads were error-corrected and collapsed into unique sequences with a nearest-neighbor algorithm that merged closely related sequences to remove PCR and sequencing errors. To assign V, D and J gene segments, CDR3 sequences were aligned to IMGT reference sequences. Each retained sequence needed at least a six-nucleotide match to both a V gene segment and a J gene segment. Rearrangements were classified as productive when the CDR3 lacked stop codons and remained in frame with V and J, and all other rearrangements were classified as non-productive. Following IMGT convention, CDR3 was defined as the stretch from the second conserved V-encoded cysteine to the conserved J-encoded phenylalanine. The earlier analysis of fewer than 700 of the donors excluded sequences that lacked an unambiguous match to a single V gene segment. In an earlier analysis of around 600 of the donors, V segments were called functional above 56.7% productive rearrangements and were called segregating when the between-donor standard deviation exceeded 5%. A statistical classification framework was developed to diagnose cytomegalovirus status using the catalog of TCR beta chain sequences. A later analysis assigned V and J genes by comparing TCR nucleotide sequences with IMGT/GENE-DB human TR gene sequences. The TCRdist pipeline was used in a later analysis to assign CDR3 sequences and most-parsimonious VDJ recombination scenarios. In a later analysis, each TCR beta chain was defined by its CDR3 amino acid sequence together with its V-gene family, and reads without a unique V-gene family were excluded. To address suspected cross-contamination and a sequencing artifact, a later analysis removed roughly 640 highly shared, low-generation-probability nucleotide sequences. In a later analysis, a clonal expansion index for each public chain was calculated from normalized within-repertoire ranks of inferred template counts. In a later analysis, generation probabilities were computed with a VDJ recombination model fitted to out-of-frame rearrangements, and the resulting probabilities were checked against IGoR. In a later analysis, TCR-TCR, TCR-HLA and TCR-CMV co-occurrence was scored with hypergeometric tests, and a repertoire-size bias correction was applied to TCR pairs. A later analysis estimated false discovery rates by permuting HLA or CMV assignments 20 times. In a later analysis, co-occurring TCRs were grouped using DBSCAN, with TCRdist sequence similarity added in when clustering inside HLA-allele-positive subsets. For co-occurrence clustering, repertoires with fewer than 30,000 or more than 120,000 public chains were excluded, along with four or five repertoires with anomalous nucleotide sharing. Entries here come from immuneACCESS through TCRdb and include only in-frame sequences with V and J called. Some clones fail to appear in such tables; in the studies checked, an unresolved V gene covers under half of the shortfall, and the cause of the remainder is unknown. The V and J calls and clone size come from that table; D and trimming were worked out from the DNA. The table for this sample lists fewer than 150,000 clones; roughly 70% of them were counted only once. The ten largest clones capture about 4% of the sample.

This receptor was obtained from a woman aged 35 to 49 in good health and CMV-seronegative. The rearranged chain carries TRBV4-2 and TRBJ2-7; TRBD2 is a weak D gene call, 6 bases matching. Source material: PBMCs. The CDR3 corresponds to CASSQSRDSPSYEQYF. The nucleotide sequence reads TGTGCCAGCAGCCAGAGCCGGGACTCACCTTCCTACGAGCAGTACTTC.